This TCR beta chain was sequenced for a study of PD-L1 blockade in urothelial cancer. Study background: The patients first took atezolizumab around 2014, receiving 1,200 mg intravenously every 3 weeks. Blood analysis occurred 3 weeks (second dose) and 6 weeks after treatment start.

Time point in this sample: peripheral blood 6 weeks after treatment start. Each individual provided 1 to 8 samples (taken pretreatment and on-treatment). The CDR3 runs to 12 residues. Germline lookup yields CDR1 MNHEY and CDR2 SVGAGI. Some clones are missing from TCRdb's copy, which holds only in-frame ones; the method was immunoSEQ multiplex PCR. This sample yields about 41,000 clones, of which 80% to 90% are seen a single time; 2% to 3% belongs to the top ten. V usage is TRBV6-5 and J usage is TRBJ2-2, with a weak D call TRBD2 (5 bases). The receptor comes from a man between 65 and 80 years old with urothelial cancer. Sequences were derived from PBMCs, sampled around atezolizumab (anti-PD-L1) treatment. DNA for the CDR3: TGTGTGACGACCGGGGAGACCGGGGAGCTGTTTTTT. Translation gives CVTTGETGELFF.